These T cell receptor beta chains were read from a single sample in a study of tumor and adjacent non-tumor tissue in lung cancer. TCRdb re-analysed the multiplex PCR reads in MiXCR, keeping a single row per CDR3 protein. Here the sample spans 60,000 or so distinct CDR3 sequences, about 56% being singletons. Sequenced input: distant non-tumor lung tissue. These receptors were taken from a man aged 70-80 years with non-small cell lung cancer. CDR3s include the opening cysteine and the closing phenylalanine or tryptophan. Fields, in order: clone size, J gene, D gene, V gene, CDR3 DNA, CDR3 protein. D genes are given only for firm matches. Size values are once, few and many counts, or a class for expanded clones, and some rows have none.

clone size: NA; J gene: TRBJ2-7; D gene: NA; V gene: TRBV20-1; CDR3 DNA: TGCAGTGCTTTTCCCCACCAGGGCAGGGGAATTAGCGAGCAGTACTTC; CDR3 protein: CSAFPHQGRGISEQYF
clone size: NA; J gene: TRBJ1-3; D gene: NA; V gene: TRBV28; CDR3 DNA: TGTGCCAGCAGTTTCCGGACATCCTCTGGAAACACCATATATTTT; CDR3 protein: CASSFRTSSGNTIYF
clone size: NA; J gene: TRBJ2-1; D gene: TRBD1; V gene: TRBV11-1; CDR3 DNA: TGTCCCAGCAGCTCCCGGACAGGGGTGGATGAGCTGTTCTTC; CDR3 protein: CPSSSRTGVDELFF
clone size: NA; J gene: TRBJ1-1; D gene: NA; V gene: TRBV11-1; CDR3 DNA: TGTGCCAATAGCTTAGATTGGTACACTGAAGCTTTCTTT; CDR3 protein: CANSLDWYTEAFF
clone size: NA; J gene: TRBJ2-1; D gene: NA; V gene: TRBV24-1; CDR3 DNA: TGTGCCACCAAGTACCCCTTTAGGGATGAACAGTTCTTC; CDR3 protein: CATKYPFRDEQFF
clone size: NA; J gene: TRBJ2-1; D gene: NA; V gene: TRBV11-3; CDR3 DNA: TGTGCCAGTAGCATTACCCGCGATAGATGTGAGCAGTTCTTC; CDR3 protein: CASSITRDRCEQFF
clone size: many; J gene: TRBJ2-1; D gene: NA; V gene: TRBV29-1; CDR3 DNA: TGCAGCCCTAGGATTAACAATGAGCAGTTCTTC; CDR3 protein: CSPRINNEQFF
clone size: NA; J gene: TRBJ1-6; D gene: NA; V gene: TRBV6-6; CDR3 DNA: TGTGCCAGTAGTTACCAGGGAAGCTCCTATAATTCACCCCTCCACTTT; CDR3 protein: CASSYQGSSYNSPLHF
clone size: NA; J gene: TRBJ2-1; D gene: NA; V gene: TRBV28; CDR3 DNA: TGTGCCAGCAGTTTAGTTAGGTTGTACAGTGAGCAGTTCTTC; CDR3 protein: CASSLVRLYSEQFF
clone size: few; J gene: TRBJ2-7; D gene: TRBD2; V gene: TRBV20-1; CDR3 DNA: TGCAGTGCTAGAGGAGGTGAGGGACTAGCGGGAGGCGAGCAGTACTTC; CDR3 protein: CSARGGEGLAGGEQYF
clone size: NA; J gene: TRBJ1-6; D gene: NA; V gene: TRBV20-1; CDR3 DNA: TGCACTTCGGACAGACCTAAAGGACCCCTCCACTTT; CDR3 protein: CTSDRPKGPLHF
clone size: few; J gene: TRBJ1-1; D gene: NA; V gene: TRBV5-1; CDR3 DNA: TGCGCCAGCAGCTCTGCAGGGGATACTGAAGCTTTCTTT; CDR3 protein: CASSSAGDTEAFF
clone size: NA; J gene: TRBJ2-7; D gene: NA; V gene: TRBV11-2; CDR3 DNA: TGTGCCGACAGTCCCCTCGCAGTAAGAAACGAGCAGTACTTC; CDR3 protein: CADSPLAVRNEQYF
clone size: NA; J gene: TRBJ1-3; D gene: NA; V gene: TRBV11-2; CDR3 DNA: TGTGCCAACAGCTTATTTACTGGGGGGATCTCTGGAGACACCATATATTTT; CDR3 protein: CANSLFTGGISGDTIYF
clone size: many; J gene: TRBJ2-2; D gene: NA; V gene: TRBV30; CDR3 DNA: TGTGCCTGGAGTAGTGACTTCCTAACCGGGGAGCTGTTTTTT; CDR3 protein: CAWSSDFLTGELFF
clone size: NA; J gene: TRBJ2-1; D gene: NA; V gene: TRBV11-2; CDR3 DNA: TGTGTCAGCAGCTTAGTATGGGGGAGGCAGTACTCCTACAATGAGCAGTTCTTC; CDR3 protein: CVSSLVWGRQYSYNEQFF
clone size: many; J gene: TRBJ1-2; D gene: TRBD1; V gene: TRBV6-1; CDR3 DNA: TGTGCCAGCAGTACTACCGGGACAGGGGCTGGCTACACCTTC; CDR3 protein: CASSTTGTGAGYTF